This is a list of T cell receptor beta chains from one sample in a study of radiotherapy plus CTLA-4 blockade in lung cancer. The data were produced by immunoSEQ multiplex PCR, yet TCRdb's version contains in-frame clones alone and is incomplete. Altogether about 94,000 clones are present, roughly four fifths being singletons, with the ten largest covering roughly 24%. Sequences were derived from peripheral blood, sampled from a patient treated with radiotherapy plus ipilimumab. These TCRs come from a human donor with non-small cell lung cancer that progressed on radiotherapy plus ipilimumab. Each CDR3 is given with its conserved first and last residue. The order of the fields is J gene, V gene, clone size, CDR3 protein. Expanded clones are given a class, and other clones once, few, many or no size at all.

>TRBJ2-1|TRBV27|NA
CASRGGPRYDEQFF
>TRBJ2-3|TRBV9|NA
CASSPQLAPALSDTQYF
>TRBJ2-2|TRBV27|NA
CASSFEHTGELFF
>TRBJ2-7|TRBV6-4|NA
CASSDAGLSSYEQYF
>TRBJ2-2|TRBV28|NA
CASSYSSMASGRFSGELFF
>TRBJ2-2|TRBV6-1|NA
CASTGVGAGELFF
>TRBJ2-4|TRBV27|few
CASSLSIPGAANIQYF
>TRBJ2-3|TRBV7-8|NA
CASSLPAGVAHTQYF
>TRBJ2-2|TRBV30|NA
CAWSRLVSTGELFF
>TRBJ2-1|TRBV5-1|NA
CASSLALAGASSYNEQFF
>TRBJ2-7|TRBV28|few
CASSLLYEQYF
>TRBJ2-3|TRBV23-1|NA
CASSHTVRDSTDTQYF
>TRBJ1-2|TRBV28|NA
CASSSKNNYGYTF
>TRBJ2-7|TRBV29-1|NA
CSVATGGSSYEQYF
>TRBJ1-5|TRBV30|NA
CACSREDQPQHF
>TRBJ1-6|TRBV27|NA
CASRRAGGYSPLHF
>TRBJ1-3|TRBV6-1|NA
CASSELGQFGNTIYF
>TRBJ1-1|TRBV27|NA
CASSLSYPSTEAFF
>TRBJ1-1|TRBV11-2|NA
CASSLSSTEAFF
>TRBJ2-3|TRBV12-5|few
CASGLGPTDTQYF
>TRBJ2-3|TRBV4-2|NA
CASSLRADTQYF
>TRBJ2-1|TRBV2|NA
CASSEEIMGVNNEQFF
>TRBJ2-7|TRBV9|NA
CASSRGGNYEQYF
>TRBJ1-2|TRBV5-1|NA
CASSGQVDSGYTF
>TRBJ2-1|TRBV7-8|NA
CASSLALGTGSVNEQFF
>TRBJ1-5|TRBV5-1|NA
CASINQPNSNQPQHF
>TRBJ1-4|TRBV29-1|NA
CSVRRGTNEKLFF
>TRBJ2-4|TRBV10-2|NA
CASSESFGAAQLAKNIQYF
>TRBJ2-4|TRBV19|NA
CASRADRLAKNIQYF
>TRBJ2-1|TRBV28|NA
CASSLGPLAGIKDEQFF
>TRBJ2-1|TRBV2|NA
CASSPLPEQFF
>TRBJ1-3|TRBV4-1|few
CASSQDVAAGNTIYF
>TRBJ2-1|TRBV5-1|few
CASSGVSSYNEQFF
>TRBJ2-5|TRBV30|NA
CAWSVSNQETQYF
>TRBJ2-5|TRBV6-1|NA
CASSEGNLAGIQETQYF
>TRBJ2-1|TRBV9|NA
CASSVAGSYNEQFF
>TRBJ2-3|TRBV7-8|NA
CASSLGAVSTDTQYF
>TRBJ2-3|TRBV7-3|NA
CASSLGPAGTITDTQYF
>TRBJ2-2|TRBV6-6|NA
CASSPQGSNTGELFF
>TRBJ2-2|TRBV28|NA
CASSSGQLNTGELFF
>TRBJ1-2|TRBV5-5|NA
CASSLDRGGYTF
>TRBJ2-7|TRBV29-1|NA
CSVDRDGSYEQYF
>TRBJ1-1|TRBV6-5|NA
CASSSSVNTEAFF
>TRBJ2-5|TRBV5-1|NA
CASSLSGQGGKTQYF
>TRBJ2-7|TRBV2|NA
CASSEDLSGRREQYF
>TRBJ2-3|TRBV15|NA
CATSRDRFGTDTQYF
>TRBJ2-1|TRBV5-1|NA
CASSLLAGEVNEQFF
>TRBJ2-2|TRBV7-6|once
CASSSGGRPPGELFF
>TRBJ1-3|TRBV11-1|NA
CASSPGLHSGNTIYF
>TRBJ2-3|TRBV5-4|few
CASSPGLAGVDTQYF